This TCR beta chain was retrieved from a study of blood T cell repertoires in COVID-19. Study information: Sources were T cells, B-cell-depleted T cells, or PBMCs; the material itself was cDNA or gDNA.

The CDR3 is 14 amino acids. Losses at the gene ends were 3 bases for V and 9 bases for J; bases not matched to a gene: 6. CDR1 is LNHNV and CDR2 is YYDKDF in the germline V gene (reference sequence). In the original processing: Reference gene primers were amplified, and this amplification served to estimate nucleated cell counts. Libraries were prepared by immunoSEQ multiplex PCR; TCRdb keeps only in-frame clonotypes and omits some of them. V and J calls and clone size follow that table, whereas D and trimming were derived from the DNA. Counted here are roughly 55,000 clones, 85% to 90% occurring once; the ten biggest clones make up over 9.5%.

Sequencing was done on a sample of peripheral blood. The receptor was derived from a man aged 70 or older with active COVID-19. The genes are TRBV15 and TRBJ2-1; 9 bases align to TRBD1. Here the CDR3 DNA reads TGTGCCACCAGCAGGGGGGGGACAGGGATTGAGCAGTTCTTC. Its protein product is CATSRGGTGIEQFF.